The 8 T cell receptor beta chains below all came from one sample that was sequenced in a study of shared clonotypes between healthy human individuals. TCRdb's copy holds only in-frame clones and misses some; the assay was immunoSEQ multiplex PCR. The sample holds 2 million to 2.5 million clones, under 95% seen once. The sequenced sample was naive CD4+ T cells from PBMCs. Subset denoted: CD45RA+ positively selected. The receptors were sampled from a man between 18 and 35 years old in good health. Some clones in this sample may be carry-over from other donors' samples.

For the CDR3, the DNA is TGTGCCAGCGCGACAGGGGGAAGCTATGGCTACACCTTC. It translates to CASATGGSYGYTF. The chain combines TRBV28 with TRBJ1-2; 9 bases match TRBD1. This CDR3 comprises 13 residues. V trimming: 8 bases; J trimming: 4 bases; junction bases outside the gene matches: 5. Looked up from germline, CDR1 is MDHEN and CDR2 is SYDVKM.

The chain joins TRBV10-3 to TRBJ2-5; D might be TRBD2 (5 bases). V lost 6 bases, J lost 1 base, and 12 bases lay in between. The germline V gene has CDR1 ENHRY and CDR2 SYGVKD. The CDR3 runs 14 residues. CDR3 residues: CAIREDWTQETQYF. In DNA form, the CDR3 reads TGTGCCATCAGGGAGGACTGGACCCAAGAGACCCAGTACTTC.

The gene calls are TRBV28 and TRBJ1-6, with 7 bases aligning to TRBD1. V lost 8 bases, J lost 5 bases, and 6 bases stayed unmatched. The CDR3 contains 14 residues. Germline lookup yields CDR1 MDHEN and CDR2 SYDVKM. The CDR3 spells CASGDQGDNSPLHF. CDR3 DNA: TGTGCCAGCGGTGACCAGGGGGATAATTCACCCCTCCACTTT.

The chain links TRBV9 to TRBJ2-1, with 7 bases lining up with TRBD1. Unmatched junction bases numbered 7, after V lost 3 bases and J lost 4 bases. CDR1 is SGDLS, CDR2 YYNGEE, per germline. This CDR3 region has 15 residues. The DNA for the CDR3 is TGTGCCAGCAGCGGGTTAACAGGGGCTTACAATGAGCAGTTCTTC. It translates to CASSGLTGAYNEQFF.

The V gene is TRBV18, the J gene TRBJ2-1, with unresolved D. There are 11 residues in the CDR3. With 11 bases removed from V and 6 bases from J, the gap between germline ends came to 11 bases. The V gene's germline CDR1 is KGHSH and CDR2 LQKENI. The CDR3 loop reads CAGSWGNEQFF. DNA for the CDR3: TGTGCCGGAAGCTGGGGCAATGAGCAGTTCTTC.

This chain connects TRBV6-1 to TRBJ1-5, with no clear D. Trimming stripped 8 bases from V and 0 bases from J, with 11 bases between. Germline CDR1 is MNHNS and CDR2 is SASEGT. The CDR3 runs to 14 residues. The CDR3 loop is CASVFGSSNQPQHF. CDR3 DNA: TGTGCCAGCGTCTTCGGCAGTAGCAATCAGCCCCAGCATTTT.

The rearrangement joins TRBV4-1 to TRBJ2-1; the D gene is possibly TRBD1 (6 bases). There are 17 residues in the CDR3. The ends were cut back, 2 bases at V and 0 bases at J, with 14 bases in the middle. The V gene's germline CDR1 is MGHRA and CDR2 YSYEKL. The CDR3 DNA reads TGCGCCAGCAGCCAACCTGAGGACAGCAGCTCCTACAATGAGCAGTTCTTC. Protein sequence: CASSQPEDSSSYNEQFF.

The V gene is TRBV6-5, the J gene TRBJ2-7; no reliable D call. Germline V lookup: CDR1 MNHEY, CDR2 SVGAGI. The V end was cut by 0 bases, the J end by 0 bases, with 9 bases between. The length of the CDR3 is 15 residues. As DNA, the CDR3 is TGTGCCAGCAGTTACTCGTTACGGAGCTCCTACGAGCAGTACTTC. Translating it yields CASSYSLRSSYEQYF.